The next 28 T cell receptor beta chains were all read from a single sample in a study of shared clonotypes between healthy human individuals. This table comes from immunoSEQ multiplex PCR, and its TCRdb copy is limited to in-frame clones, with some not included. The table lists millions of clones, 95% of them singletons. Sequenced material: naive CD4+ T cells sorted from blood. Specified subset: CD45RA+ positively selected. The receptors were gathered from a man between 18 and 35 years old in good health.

This CDR3 is CASSDSILNQATPDQPQHF. The CDR3 DNA reads as TGTGCCAGCAGTGACTCGATTTTGAACCAGGCGACACCCGATCAGCCCCAGCATTTT. This chain links TRBV6-4 with TRBJ1-5; no clear D. Germline assignment: CDR1 MRHNA and CDR2 SNTAGT. CDR3 length equals 19 residues. Trimming cost V 0 bases and J 5 bases, with 23 bases left between them.

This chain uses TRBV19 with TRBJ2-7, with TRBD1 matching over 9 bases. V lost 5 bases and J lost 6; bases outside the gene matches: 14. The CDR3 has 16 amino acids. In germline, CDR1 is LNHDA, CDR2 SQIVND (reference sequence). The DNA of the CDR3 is TGTGCCAGTAGTGGCGGGGGACAGGGTAAAATGGGCGAGCAGTACTTC. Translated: CASSGGGQGKMGEQYF.

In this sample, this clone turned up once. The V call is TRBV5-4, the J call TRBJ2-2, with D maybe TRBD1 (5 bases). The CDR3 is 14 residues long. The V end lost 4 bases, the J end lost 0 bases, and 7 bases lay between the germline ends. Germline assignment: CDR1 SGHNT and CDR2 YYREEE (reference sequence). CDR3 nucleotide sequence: TGTGCCAGCAGCGAGACAGCGAACACCGGGGAGCTGTTTTTT. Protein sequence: CASSETANTGELFF.

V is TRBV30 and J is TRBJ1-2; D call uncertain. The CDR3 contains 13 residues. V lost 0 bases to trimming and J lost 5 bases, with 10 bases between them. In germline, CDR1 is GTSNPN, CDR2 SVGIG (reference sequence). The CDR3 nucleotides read TGTGCCTGGAGTGTTATTGAGTGGTATGGCTACACCTTC. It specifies CAWSVIEWYGYTF.

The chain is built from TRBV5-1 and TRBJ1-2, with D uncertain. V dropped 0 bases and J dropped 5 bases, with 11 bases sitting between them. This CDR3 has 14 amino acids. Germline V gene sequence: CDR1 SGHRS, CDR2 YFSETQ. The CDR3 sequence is CASSLAPETYGYTF. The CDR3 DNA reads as TGCGCCAGCAGCTTGGCCCCAGAAACTTATGGCTACACCTTC.

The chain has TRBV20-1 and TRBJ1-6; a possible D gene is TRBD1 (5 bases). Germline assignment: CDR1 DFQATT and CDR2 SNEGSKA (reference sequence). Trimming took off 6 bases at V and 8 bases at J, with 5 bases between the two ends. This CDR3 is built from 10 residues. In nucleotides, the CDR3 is TGCAGTGCAGGGGATTCACCCCTCCACTTT. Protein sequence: CSAGDSPLHF.

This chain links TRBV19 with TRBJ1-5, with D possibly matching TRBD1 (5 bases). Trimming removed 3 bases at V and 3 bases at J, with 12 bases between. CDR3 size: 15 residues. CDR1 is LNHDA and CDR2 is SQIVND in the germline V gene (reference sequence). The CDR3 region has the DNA TGTGCCAGTAGTATTTTTGGGGGACTCAATCAGCCCCAGCATTTT. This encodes CASSIFGGLNQPQHF.

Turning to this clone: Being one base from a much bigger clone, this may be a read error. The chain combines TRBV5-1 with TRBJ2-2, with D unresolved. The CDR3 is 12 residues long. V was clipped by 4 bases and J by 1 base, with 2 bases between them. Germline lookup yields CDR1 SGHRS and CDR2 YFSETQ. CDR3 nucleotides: TGCGCCAGCAGCATGAACACCGGGGAGCTGTTTTTT. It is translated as CASSMNTGELFF.

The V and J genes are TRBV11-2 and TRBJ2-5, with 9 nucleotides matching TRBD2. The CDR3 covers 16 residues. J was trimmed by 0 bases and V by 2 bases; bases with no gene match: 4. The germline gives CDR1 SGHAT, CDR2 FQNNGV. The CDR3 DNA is TGTGCCAGCAGCTTACGACTAGCGGTGTACCAAGAGACCCAGTACTTC. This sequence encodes CASSLRLAVYQETQYF.

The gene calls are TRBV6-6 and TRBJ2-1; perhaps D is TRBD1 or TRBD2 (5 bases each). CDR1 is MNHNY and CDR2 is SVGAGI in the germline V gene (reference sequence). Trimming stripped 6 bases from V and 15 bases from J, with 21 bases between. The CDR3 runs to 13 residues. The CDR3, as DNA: TGTGCCAGCAGAGGGAGTCCCCAGGCTGGGGGGTTCTTC. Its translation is CASRGSPQAGGFF.

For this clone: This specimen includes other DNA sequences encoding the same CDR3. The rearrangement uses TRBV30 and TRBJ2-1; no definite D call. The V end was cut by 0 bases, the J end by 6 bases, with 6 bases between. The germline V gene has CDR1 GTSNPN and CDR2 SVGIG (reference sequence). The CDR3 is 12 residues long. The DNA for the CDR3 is TGTGCCTGGAGTGTCGGGCGCAATGAGCAGTTCTTC. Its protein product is CAWSVGRNEQFF.

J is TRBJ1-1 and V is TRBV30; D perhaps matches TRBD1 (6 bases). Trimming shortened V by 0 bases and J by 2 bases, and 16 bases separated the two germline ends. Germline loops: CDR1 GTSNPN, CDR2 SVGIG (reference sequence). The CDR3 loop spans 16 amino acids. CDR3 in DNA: TGTGCCTGGAGTGTACGCGGGGGCTTCGGAAACACTGAAGCTTTCTTT. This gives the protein CAWSVRGGFGNTEAFF. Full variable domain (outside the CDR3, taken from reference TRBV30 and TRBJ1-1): SQTIHQWPATLVQPVGSPLSLECTVEGTSNPNLYWYRQAAGRGLQLLFYSVGIGQISSEVPQNLSASRPQDRQFILSSKKLLLSDSGFYLCAWSVRGGFGNTEAFFGQGTRLTVV.

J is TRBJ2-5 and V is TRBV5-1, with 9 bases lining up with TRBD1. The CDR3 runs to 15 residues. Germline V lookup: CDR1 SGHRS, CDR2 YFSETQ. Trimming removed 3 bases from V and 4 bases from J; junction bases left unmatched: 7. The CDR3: CASSWGTGMGETQYF. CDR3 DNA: TGCGCCAGCAGCTGGGGGACAGGGATGGGAGAGACCCAGTACTTC. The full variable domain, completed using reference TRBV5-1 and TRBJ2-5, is KAGVTQTPRYLIKTRGQQVTLSCSPISGHRSVSWYQQTPGQGLQFLFEYFSETQRNKGNFPGRFSGRQFSNSRSEMNVSTLELGDSALYLCASSWGTGMGETQYFGPGTRLLVL.

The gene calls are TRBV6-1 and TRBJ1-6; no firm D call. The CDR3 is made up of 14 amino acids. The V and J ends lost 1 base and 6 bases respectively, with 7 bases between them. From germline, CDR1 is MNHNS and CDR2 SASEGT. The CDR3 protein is CASSEGRINSPLHF. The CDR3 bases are TGTGCCAGCAGTGAAGGGCGGATTAATTCACCCCTCCACTTT.

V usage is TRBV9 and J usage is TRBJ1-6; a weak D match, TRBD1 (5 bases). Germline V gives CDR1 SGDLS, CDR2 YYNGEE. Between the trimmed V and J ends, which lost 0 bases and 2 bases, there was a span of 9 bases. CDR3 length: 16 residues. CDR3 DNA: TGTGCCAGCAGCGTAGATGGGGGAACCTATAATTCACCCCTCCACTTT. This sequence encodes CASSVDGGTYNSPLHF.

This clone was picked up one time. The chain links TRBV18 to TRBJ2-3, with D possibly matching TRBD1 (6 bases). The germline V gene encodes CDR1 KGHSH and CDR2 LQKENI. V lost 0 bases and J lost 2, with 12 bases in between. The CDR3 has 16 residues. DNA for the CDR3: TGTGCCAGCTCACCACCGACCAGGGGAAACACAGATACGCAGTATTTT. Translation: CASSPPTRGNTDTQYF. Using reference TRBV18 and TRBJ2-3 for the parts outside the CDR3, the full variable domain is NAGVMQNPRHLVRRRGQEARLRCSPMKGHSHVYWYRQLPEEGLKFMVYLQKENIIDESGMPKERFSAEFPKEGPSILRIQQVVRGDSAAYFCASSPPTRGNTDTQYFGPGTRLTVL.

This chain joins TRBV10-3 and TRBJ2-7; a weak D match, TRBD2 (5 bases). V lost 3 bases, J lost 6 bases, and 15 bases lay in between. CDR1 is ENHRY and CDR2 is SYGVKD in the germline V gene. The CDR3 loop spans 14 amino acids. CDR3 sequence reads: CAISDDPGGGEQYF. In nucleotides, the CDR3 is TGTGCCATCAGTGATGACCCTGGCGGAGGCGAGCAGTACTTC.

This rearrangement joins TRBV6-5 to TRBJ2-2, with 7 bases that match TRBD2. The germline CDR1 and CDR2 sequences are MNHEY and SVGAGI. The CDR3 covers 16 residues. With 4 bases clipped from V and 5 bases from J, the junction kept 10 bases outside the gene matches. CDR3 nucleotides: TGTGCCAGCAGTTCCTGGCCCGGGGAGGGAACCGGGGAGCTGTTTTTT. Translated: CASSSWPGEGTGELFF.

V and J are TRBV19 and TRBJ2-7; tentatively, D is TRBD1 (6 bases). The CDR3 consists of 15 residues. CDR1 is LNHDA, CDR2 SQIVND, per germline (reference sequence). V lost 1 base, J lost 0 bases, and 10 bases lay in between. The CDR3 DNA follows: TGTGCCAGTAGTATAGGGGGACAAAACTCCTACGAGCAGTACTTC. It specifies CASSIGGQNSYEQYF.

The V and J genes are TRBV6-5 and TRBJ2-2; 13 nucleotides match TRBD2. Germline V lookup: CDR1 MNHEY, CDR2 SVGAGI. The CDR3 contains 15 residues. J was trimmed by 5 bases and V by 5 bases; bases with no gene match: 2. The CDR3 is CASSGLAGVTGELFF. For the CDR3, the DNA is TGTGCCAGCAGTGGACTAGCGGGGGTGACCGGGGAGCTGTTTTTT.

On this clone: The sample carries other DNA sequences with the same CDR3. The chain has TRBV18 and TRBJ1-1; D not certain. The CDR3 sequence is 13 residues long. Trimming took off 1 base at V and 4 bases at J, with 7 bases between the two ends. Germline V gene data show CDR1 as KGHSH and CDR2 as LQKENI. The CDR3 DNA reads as TGTGCCAGCTCACCACGGGGAGGCACTGAAGCTTTCTTT. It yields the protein CASSPRGGTEAFF.

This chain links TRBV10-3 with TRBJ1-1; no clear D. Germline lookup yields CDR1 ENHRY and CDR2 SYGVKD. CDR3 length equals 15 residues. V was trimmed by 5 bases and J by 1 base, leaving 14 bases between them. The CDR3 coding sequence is TGTGCCATCAGTAGCGTGGGTAGAGGGAACACTGAAGCTTTCTTT. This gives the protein CAISSVGRGNTEAFF.

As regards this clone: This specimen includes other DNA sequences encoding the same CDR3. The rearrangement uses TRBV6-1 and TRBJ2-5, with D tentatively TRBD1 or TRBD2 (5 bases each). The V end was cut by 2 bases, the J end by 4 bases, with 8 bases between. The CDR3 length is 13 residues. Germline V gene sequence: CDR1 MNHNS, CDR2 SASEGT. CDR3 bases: TGTGCCAGCAGTGAACAGGGACCAGAGACCCAGTACTTC. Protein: CASSEQGPETQYF.

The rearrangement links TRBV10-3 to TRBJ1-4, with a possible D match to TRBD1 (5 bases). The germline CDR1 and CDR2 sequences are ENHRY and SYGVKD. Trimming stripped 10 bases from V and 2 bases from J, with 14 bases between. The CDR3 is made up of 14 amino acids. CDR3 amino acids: CATSQGITNEKLFF. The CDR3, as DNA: TGTGCCACCTCTCAGGGTATCACTAATGAAAAACTGTTTTTT.

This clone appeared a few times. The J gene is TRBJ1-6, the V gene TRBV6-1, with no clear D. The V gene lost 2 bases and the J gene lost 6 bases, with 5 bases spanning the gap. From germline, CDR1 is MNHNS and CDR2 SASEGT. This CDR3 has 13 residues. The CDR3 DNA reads TGTGCCAGCAGTGAATCTGCTAATTCACCCCTCCACTTT. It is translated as CASSESANSPLHF.

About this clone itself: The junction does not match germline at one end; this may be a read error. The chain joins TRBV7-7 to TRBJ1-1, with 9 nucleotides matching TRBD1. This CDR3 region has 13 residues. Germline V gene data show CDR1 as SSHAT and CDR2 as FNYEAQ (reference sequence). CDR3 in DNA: TGTGCTAGCAGCGTAGACAGGGGGACTGAAGCTTTCTTT. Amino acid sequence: CASSVDRGTEAFF.

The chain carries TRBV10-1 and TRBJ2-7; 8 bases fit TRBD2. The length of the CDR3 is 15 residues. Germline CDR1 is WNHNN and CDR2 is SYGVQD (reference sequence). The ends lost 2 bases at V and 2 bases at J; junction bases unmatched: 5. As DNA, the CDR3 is TGCGCCAGCAGTGAGCCACTAGCGGATGCCTACGAGCAGTACTTC. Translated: CASSEPLADAYEQYF.

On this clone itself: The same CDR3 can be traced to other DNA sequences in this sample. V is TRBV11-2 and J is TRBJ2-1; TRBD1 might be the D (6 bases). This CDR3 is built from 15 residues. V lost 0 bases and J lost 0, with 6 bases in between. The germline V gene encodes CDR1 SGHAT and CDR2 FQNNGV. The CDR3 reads CASSLDRGSYNEQFF. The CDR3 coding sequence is TGTGCCAGCAGCTTAGACAGGGGCTCCTACAATGAGCAGTTCTTC.